The 23 T cell receptor beta chains presented below share a single source sample, sequenced in a study of vaccination effects on CD4 cells after COVID-19. In the ViraFEST assay, antigen-specific CD4+ clonotypes were identified by expansion after peptide-pool stimulation. Cultured cells yielded isolated CD4+ T cells after nine to ten days. Among the vaccine recipients, none had a prior SARS-CoV-2 infection, and nucleocapsid antibodies were negative. The antigens for these receptors are not known. Sequenced by immunoSEQ multiplex PCR; TCRdb stores in-frame clones only, minus some. The sample includes about 34,000 clones, 55% to 85% of them seen just once. This material consisted of CD4+ T cells from PBMCs cultured with HCoV-OC43 spike peptides, taken before COVID-19 vaccination. Subset: HCoV-OC43 spike overlapping peptide pool stimulation. The source of these receptors is a human donor who received a COVID-19 vaccine.

The CDR3 region is CASSLEGRGGTEAFF. In nucleotides, the CDR3 is TGCGCCAGCAGCTTGGAGGGCAGGGGAGGGACTGAAGCTTTCTTT. V and J are TRBV5-1 and TRBJ1-1; D is possibly TRBD1 (6 bases). From germline, CDR1 is SGHRS and CDR2 YFSETQ. The CDR3 extends over 15 amino acids. Deletions cut 0 bases from V and 5 bases from J, with 14 bases between.

This chain connects TRBV20-1 to TRBJ1-2; D might be TRBD1 (5 bases). Trimming removed 3 bases from V and 3 bases from J, with 8 bases in between. CDR1 is DFQATT and CDR2 is SNEGSKA in the germline V gene (reference sequence). The CDR3 is 12 amino acids. The CDR3 DNA reads TGCAGTGCTAGTGGGGGGGACTATGGCTACACCTTC. Residues: CSASGGDYGYTF.

The genes are TRBV28 and TRBJ2-1, with D possibly being TRBD1 (5 bases). This CDR3 spans 12 amino acids. V lost 4 bases to trimming and J lost 4 bases, with 5 bases between them. Looked up from germline, CDR1 is MDHEN and CDR2 is SYDVKM. DNA for the CDR3: TGTGCCAGCAGTTGGACATACAATGAGCAGTTCTTC. Translated: CASSWTYNEQFF.

The chain is built from TRBV30 and TRBJ1-1; the D gene is possibly TRBD1 (5 bases). Trimming left V 1 base short and J 3 bases short, with 12 bases between. Germline lookup yields CDR1 GTSNPN and CDR2 SVGIG (reference sequence). The CDR3 has 14 residues. CDR3 amino acids: CAWSGWLGDTEAFF. CDR3 nucleotide sequence: TGTGCCTGGAGTGGTTGGTTGGGGGACACTGAAGCTTTCTTT.

V and J are TRBV7-6 and TRBJ2-1, with 12 bases matching TRBD2. V shed 0 bases and J 0 bases; nucleotides not matched to a gene: 3. CDR3 length: 18 amino acids. Germline CDR1 and CDR2: SGHVS and FNYEAQ. CDR3 amino acids: CASSLALAGGSSYNEQFF. The CDR3 DNA reads TGTGCCAGCAGCTTAGCTCTAGCGGGGGGGAGCTCCTACAATGAGCAGTTCTTC.

This clone appeared a few times. The chain recombines TRBV11-2 with TRBJ2-1; 9 bases map to TRBD2. The CDR3 runs 19 residues. Germline V gene lookup returns CDR1 SGHAT and CDR2 FQNNGV. Germline trimming cut 0 bases from V and 0 bases from J; bases unmatched to any gene: 9. The CDR3 DNA sequence: TGTGCCAGCAGCTTAGATTCGGCTAGCGGGGTCAGCTCCTACAATGAGCAGTTCTTC. This sequence encodes CASSLDSASGVSSYNEQFF.

This chain links TRBV9 with TRBJ2-1, with 10 bases aligning to TRBD1. This CDR3 is 16 amino acids long. Looked up from germline, CDR1 is SGDLS and CDR2 is YYNGEE. The V segment lost 0 bases and the J segment 7 bases; nucleotides outside the gene matches: 7. Here the CDR3 DNA reads TGTGCCAGCAGCGTAGCTACCCGGACAGGGGGGAATGAGCAGTTCTTC. This sequence encodes CASSVATRTGGNEQFF.

This clone was detected a few times. The chain is built from TRBV4-1 and TRBJ1-4; TRBD1 agrees at 7 bases. With 4 bases clipped from V and 1 base from J, the junction kept 6 bases outside the gene matches. The germline V gene has CDR1 MGHRA and CDR2 YSYEKL. The CDR3 is 16 residues long. For the CDR3, the DNA is TGCGCCAGCAGCCGAACGGACAGGCGAACTAATGAAAAACTGTTTTTT. Translation gives CASSRTDRRTNEKLFF.

This clone showed up just a few times. This chain joins TRBV25-1 and TRBJ1-6; 10 bases agree with TRBD1. This CDR3 has 15 amino acids. CDR1 and CDR2 from the germline V gene are MGHDK and SYGVNS. The V and J ends lost 2 bases and 7 bases, in that order; junction bases with no gene match: 2. This CDR3 reads CASSEADRGNSPLHF. DNA of the CDR3: TGTGCCAGCAGTGAAGCGGACAGGGGGAATTCACCCCTCCACTTT.

The CDR3 loop reads CASQTGGNTGELFF. DNA of the CDR3: TGTGCCAGCCAGACAGGGGGCAACACCGGGGAGCTGTTTTTT. The V and J genes are TRBV28 and TRBJ2-2, with 10 bases matching TRBD1. The length of the CDR3 is 14 residues. Germline V gene lookup returns CDR1 MDHEN and CDR2 SYDVKM. J was trimmed by 2 bases and V by 8 bases; bases with no gene match: 2.

The chain joins TRBV6-6 to TRBJ2-3; D is ambiguous. The CDR3 has 12 residues. Germline lookup yields CDR1 MNHNY and CDR2 SVGAGI (reference sequence). The V and J ends lost 6 bases and 2 bases respectively, with 6 bases between them. CDR3 sequence reads: CASRVSTDTQYF. The CDR3 coding sequence is TGTGCCAGCAGAGTGTCCACAGATACGCAGTATTTT.

This CDR3 is CASSGTGAEKLFF. CDR3 nucleotide sequence: TGTGCCAGCTCGGGGACAGGGGCGGAAAAACTGTTTTTT. V and J are TRBV18 and TRBJ1-4, with 10 bases lining up with TRBD1. Per germline, CDR1 KGHSH and CDR2 LQKENI. With V trimmed by 6 bases and J by 8 bases, 3 bases remained unmatched. The CDR3 length is 13 residues.

The CDR3 loop reads CASSLGGKGDYGYTF. The CDR3 DNA follows: TGTGCCAGCAGCTTAGGGGGCAAAGGGGACTATGGCTACACCTTC. The chain combines TRBV11-2 with TRBJ1-2; D perhaps matches TRBD1 (5 bases). Trimming took 1 base from V and 3 from J, leaving 12 bases between them. Germline values: CDR1 SGHAT, CDR2 FQNNGV. The CDR3 has 15 residues. Based on the CDR3 plus reference TRBV11-2 and TRBJ1-2, the full variable domain is EAGVAQSPRYKIIEKRQSVAFWCNPISGHATLYWYQQILGQGPKLLIQFQNNGVVDDSQLPKDRFSAERLKGVDSTLKIQPAKLEDSAVYLCASSLGGKGDYGYTFGSGTRLTVV.

The chain is built from TRBV5-5 and TRBJ2-7; TRBD1 aligns across 7 bases. This CDR3 spans 13 amino acids. The J segment lost 5 bases and the V segment lost 7 bases, leaving 9 bases of the junction unmatched. The germline V gene has CDR1 SGHKS and CDR2 YYEKEE (reference sequence). CDR3 sequence reads: CASSKQGSHEQYF. The DNA of the CDR3 is TGTGCCAGCTCTAAACAGGGGTCCCACGAGCAGTACTTC.

The chain links TRBV7-8 to TRBJ2-3; perhaps TRBD2 as D (6 bases). The CDR3 length is 19 residues. CDR1 SGHVS and CDR2 FQNEAQ come from the germline V gene. V lost 1 base and J 3 bases, leaving 23 bases between the germline ends. The DNA of the CDR3 is TGTGCCAGCAGCTTAGTACGGGGGTCGGCTAGCTGGCTTACAGATACGCAGTATTTT. Amino acid sequence: CASSLVRGSASWLTDTQYF.

This rearrangement joins TRBV30 to TRBJ2-5, with D possibly being TRBD2 (6 bases). Trimming removed 3 bases at V and 3 bases at J, with 11 bases between. This CDR3 has 13 residues. From germline, CDR1 is GTSNPN and CDR2 SVGIG (reference sequence). CDR3 sequence (DNA): TGTGCCTGGAGCCCGGGACTTGAAGAGACCCAGTACTTC. As protein: CAWSPGLEETQYF.

The chain joins TRBV6-6 to TRBJ2-1; 11 bases align to TRBD2. CDR3 length equals 15 residues. Looked up from germline, CDR1 is MNHNY and CDR2 is SVGAGI (reference sequence). V gave up 4 bases and J gave up 7 bases; unmatched junction bases: 6. The CDR3 DNA reads as TGTGCCAGCAGTTTTACTAGCGGGAGTGGGAATGAGCAGTTCTTC. Translating it yields CASSFTSGSGNEQFF.

The chain carries TRBV6-5 and TRBJ1-2, with a possible D match to TRBD1 (6 bases). Germline assignment: CDR1 MNHEY and CDR2 SVGAGI. The CDR3 sequence is 15 residues long. V was trimmed by 5 bases and J by 6 bases, leaving 19 bases between them. Here the CDR3 reads CASSRTVPSLNGYTF. CDR3 sequence (DNA): TGTGCCAGCAGTCGGACAGTTCCCTCCCTTAATGGCTACACCTTC.

The chain carries TRBV6-1 and TRBJ2-1; 9 nucleotides agree with TRBD2. Germline CDR1 and CDR2: MNHNS and SASEGT. V trimming: 1 base; J trimming: 11 bases; junction bases outside the gene matches: 9. CDR3 size: 15 residues. The CDR3 protein is CASSEGGRAGNKQFF. The CDR3 DNA is TGTGCCAGCAGTGAAGGCGGGAGGGCGGGGAATAAGCAGTTCTTC.

This clone has a single count. The V and J genes are TRBV7-9 and TRBJ1-2; perhaps TRBD1 as D (6 bases). V was trimmed by 7 bases and J by 6 bases, leaving 15 bases between them. In germline, CDR1 is SEHNR, CDR2 FQNEAQ (reference sequence). This CDR3 has 13 residues. CDR3 residues: CASNPQQGNGYTF. CDR3 coding DNA: TGTGCCAGCAACCCCCAACAGGGTAATGGCTACACCTTC.

The V and J genes are TRBV14 and TRBJ2-2, with unresolved D. The CDR3 covers 13 residues. Trimming shortened V by 7 bases and J by 2 bases, and 8 bases separated the two germline ends. Germline V gene sequence: CDR1 SGHDN, CDR2 FVKESK. The CDR3 nucleotides are TGTGCCAGCACAAATATAAACACCGGGGAGCTGTTTTTT. Encoded protein: CASTNINTGELFF. The entire variable domain, with the rest obtained from reference TRBV14 and TRBJ2-2, is as follows: EAGVTQFPSHSVIEKGQTVTLRCDPISGHDNLYWYRRVMGKEIKFLLHFVKESKQDESGMPNNRFLAERTGGTYSTLKVQPAELEDSGVYFCASTNINTGELFFGEGSRLTVL.

V is TRBV7-9 and J is TRBJ1-2; perhaps TRBD1 as D (6 bases). Trimming took 5 bases from V and 4 from J, leaving 8 bases between them. The CDR3 is 12 residues long. The V gene's germline CDR1 is SEHNR and CDR2 FQNEAQ (reference sequence). CDR3 amino acids: CASSRDIYGYTF. The CDR3 DNA sequence: TGTGCCAGCAGCCGGGACATCTATGGCTACACCTTC.

This clone was observed once. CDR3 sequence: CSVRGRLSNEQFF. The CDR3 coding sequence is TGCAGCGTTAGAGGAAGGTTGAGCAATGAGCAGTTCTTC. The chain joins TRBV29-1 to TRBJ2-1; D is unresolved. The CDR3 totals 13 residues. Germline V gives CDR1 SQVTM, CDR2 ANQGSEA. V was pared by 5 bases and J by 6 bases, with 14 bases between.